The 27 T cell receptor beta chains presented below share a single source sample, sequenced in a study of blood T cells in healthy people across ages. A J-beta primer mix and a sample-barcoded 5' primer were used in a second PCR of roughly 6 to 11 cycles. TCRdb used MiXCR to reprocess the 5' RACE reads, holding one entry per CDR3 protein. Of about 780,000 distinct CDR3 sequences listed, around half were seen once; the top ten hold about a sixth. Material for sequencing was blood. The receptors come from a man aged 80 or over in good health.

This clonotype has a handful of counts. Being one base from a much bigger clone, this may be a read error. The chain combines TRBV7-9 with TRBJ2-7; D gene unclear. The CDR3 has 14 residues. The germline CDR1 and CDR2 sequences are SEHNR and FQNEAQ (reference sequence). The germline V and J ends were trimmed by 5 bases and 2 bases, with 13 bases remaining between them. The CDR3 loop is CASSVGGSTYEQYF. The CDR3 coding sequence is TGTGCCAGCAGCGTAGGTGGCAGTACCTACGAGCAGTACTTC.

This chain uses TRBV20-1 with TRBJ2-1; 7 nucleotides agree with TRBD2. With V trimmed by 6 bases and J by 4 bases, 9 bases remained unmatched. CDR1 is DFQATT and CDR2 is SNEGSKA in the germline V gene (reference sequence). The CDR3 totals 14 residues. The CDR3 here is CSAHVGEGYNEQFF. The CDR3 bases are TGCAGTGCCCACGTGGGGGAGGGTTACAATGAGCAGTTCTTC.

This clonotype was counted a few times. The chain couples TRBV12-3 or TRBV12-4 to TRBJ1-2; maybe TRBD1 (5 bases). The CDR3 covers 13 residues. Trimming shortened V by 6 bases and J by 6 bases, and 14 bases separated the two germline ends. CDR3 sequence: CASRHKGHNGYTF. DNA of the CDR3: TGTGCCAGCAGGCACAAGGGGCACAATGGCTACACCTTC.

CDR3 in DNA: TGTGCCAGCAGCTTAGCGCTGCCGGGGGCCCTGGCTGGGAATGAGCAGTTCTTC. Amino acids: CASSLALPGALAGNEQFF. The genes are TRBV7-2 and TRBJ2-1; D could derive from TRBD1 or TRBD2 (6 bases each). Per germline, CDR1 SGHTA and CDR2 FQGNSA. V shed 0 bases and J shed 7 bases, with 22 bases lying between them. There are 18 residues in the CDR3.

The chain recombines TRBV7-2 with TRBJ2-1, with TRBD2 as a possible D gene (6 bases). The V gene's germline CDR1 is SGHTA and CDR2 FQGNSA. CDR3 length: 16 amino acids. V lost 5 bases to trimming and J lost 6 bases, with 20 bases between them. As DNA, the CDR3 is TGTGCCAGCAGCCACACTCTTGGCGGGGTGGGCAATGAGCAGTTCTTC. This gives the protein CASSHTLGGVGNEQFF.

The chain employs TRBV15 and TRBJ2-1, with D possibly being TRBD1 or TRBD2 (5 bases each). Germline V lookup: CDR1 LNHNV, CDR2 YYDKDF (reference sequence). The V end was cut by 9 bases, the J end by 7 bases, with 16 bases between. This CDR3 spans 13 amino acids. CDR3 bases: TGTGCCACGAGGGGCGGAGGACGTAATGAGCAGTTCTTC. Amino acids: CATRGGGRNEQFF.

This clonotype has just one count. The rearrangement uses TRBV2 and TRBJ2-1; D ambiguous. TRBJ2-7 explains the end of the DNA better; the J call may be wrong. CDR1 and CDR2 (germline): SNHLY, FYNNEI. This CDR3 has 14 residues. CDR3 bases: TGTGCCAGCAGTGAAGCCCCAGAGTACAATGAGCAGTACTTC. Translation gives CASSEAPEYNEQYF.

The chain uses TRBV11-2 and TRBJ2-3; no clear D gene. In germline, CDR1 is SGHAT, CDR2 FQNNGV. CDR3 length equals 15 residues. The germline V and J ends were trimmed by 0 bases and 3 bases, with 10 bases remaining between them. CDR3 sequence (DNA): TGTGCCAGCAGCTTAGATTCCCAGCAAACAGATACGCAGTATTTT. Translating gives CASSLDSQQTDTQYF.

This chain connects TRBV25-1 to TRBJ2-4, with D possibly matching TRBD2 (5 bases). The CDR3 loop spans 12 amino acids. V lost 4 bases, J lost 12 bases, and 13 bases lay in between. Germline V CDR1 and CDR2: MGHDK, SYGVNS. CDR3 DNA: TGTGCCAGCAGTGTAGCGAATTGGGATCAGTACTTC. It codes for CASSVANWDQYF.

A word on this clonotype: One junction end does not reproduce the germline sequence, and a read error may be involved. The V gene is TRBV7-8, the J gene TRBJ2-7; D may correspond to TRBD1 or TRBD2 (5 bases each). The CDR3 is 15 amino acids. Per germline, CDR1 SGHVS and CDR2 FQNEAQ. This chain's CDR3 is CATTVGRGESCEQYF. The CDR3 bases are TGCGCCACTACAGTAGGGAGAGGGGAATCCTGCGAGCAGTACTTC.

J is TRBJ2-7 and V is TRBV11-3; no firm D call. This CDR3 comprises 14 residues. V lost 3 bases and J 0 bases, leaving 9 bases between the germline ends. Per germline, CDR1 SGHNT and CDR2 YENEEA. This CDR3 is CASSLSLVSYEQYF. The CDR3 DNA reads TGTGCCAGCAGCTTGTCCTTGGTCTCCTACGAGCAGTACTTC.

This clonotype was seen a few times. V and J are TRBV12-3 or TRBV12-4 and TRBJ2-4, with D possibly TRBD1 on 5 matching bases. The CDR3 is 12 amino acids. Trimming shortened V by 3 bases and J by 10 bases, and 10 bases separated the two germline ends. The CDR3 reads CASSFTRVIQYF. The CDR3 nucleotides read TGTGCCAGCAGTTTTACCAGGGTAATTCAGTACTTC.

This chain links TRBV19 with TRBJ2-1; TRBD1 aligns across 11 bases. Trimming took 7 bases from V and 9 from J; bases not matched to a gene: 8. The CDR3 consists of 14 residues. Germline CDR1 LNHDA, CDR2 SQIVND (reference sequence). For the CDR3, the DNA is TGTGCCAGTACCGCCATGGACAGGGGGCGTGAGCAGTTCTTC. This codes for CASTAMDRGREQFF. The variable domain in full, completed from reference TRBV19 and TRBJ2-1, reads DGGITQSPKYLFRKEGQNVTLSCEQNLNHDAMYWYRQDPGQGLRLIYYSQIVNDFQKGDIAEGYSVSREKKESFPLTVTSAQKNPTAFYLCASTAMDRGREQFFGPGTRLTVL.

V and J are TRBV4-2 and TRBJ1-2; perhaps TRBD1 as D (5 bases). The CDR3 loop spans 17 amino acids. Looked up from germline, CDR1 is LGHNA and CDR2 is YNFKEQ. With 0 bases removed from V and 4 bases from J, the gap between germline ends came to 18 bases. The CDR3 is CASSQDDGQQALYGYTF. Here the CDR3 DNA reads TGTGCCAGCAGCCAAGATGATGGGCAACAGGCTCTCTATGGCTACACCTTC.

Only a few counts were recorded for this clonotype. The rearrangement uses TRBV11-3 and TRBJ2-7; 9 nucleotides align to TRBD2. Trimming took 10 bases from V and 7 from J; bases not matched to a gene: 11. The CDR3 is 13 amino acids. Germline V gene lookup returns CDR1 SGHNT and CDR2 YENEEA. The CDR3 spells CATQGSGRNEQYF. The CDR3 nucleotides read TGTGCCACCCAGGGGAGCGGGAGGAATGAGCAGTACTTC.

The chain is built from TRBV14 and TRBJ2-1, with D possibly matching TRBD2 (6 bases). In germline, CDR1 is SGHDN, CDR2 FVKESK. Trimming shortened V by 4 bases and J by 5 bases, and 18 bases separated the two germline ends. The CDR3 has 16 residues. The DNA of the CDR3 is TGTGCCAGCAGCCGGATTACACCTAGGAGGGACAATGAGCAGTTCTTC. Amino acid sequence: CASSRITPRRDNEQFF.

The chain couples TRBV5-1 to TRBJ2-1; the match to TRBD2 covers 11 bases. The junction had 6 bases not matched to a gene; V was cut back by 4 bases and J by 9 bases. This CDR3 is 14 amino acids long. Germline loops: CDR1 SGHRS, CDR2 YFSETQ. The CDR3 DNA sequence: TGCGCCAGCAGCACTAGCGGGAGATCGTCTGAGCAGTTCTTC. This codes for CASSTSGRSSEQFF.

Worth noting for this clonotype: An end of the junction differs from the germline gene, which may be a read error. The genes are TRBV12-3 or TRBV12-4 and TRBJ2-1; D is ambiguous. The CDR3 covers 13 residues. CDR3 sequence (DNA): TGTGTCAGCAGTGACGGGCCTTACCCTGAGCAGTTCTTC. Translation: CVSSDGPYPEQFF.

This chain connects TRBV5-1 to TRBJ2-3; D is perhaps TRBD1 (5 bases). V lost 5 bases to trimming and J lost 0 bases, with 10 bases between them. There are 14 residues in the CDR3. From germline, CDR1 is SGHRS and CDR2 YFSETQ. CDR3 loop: CASRSAGSTDTQYF. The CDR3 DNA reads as TGCGCCAGCAGGTCTGCAGGGAGCACAGATACGCAGTATTTT.

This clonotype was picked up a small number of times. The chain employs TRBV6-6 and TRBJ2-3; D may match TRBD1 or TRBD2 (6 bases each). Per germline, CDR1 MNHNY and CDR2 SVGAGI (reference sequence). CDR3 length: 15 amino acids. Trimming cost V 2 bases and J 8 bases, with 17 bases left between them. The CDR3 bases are TGTGCCAGCAGTTACGGGGGGCAGTTTGACGGTACGCAGTATTTT. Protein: CASSYGGQFDGTQYF.

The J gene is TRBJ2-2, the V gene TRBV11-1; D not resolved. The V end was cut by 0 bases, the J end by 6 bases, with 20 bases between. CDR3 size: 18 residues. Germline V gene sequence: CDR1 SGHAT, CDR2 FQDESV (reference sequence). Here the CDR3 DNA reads TGTGCCAGCAGCTTAGCGTTGGGCAGGCCTGATTACGCCGGGGAGCTGTTTTTT. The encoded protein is CASSLALGRPDYAGELFF.

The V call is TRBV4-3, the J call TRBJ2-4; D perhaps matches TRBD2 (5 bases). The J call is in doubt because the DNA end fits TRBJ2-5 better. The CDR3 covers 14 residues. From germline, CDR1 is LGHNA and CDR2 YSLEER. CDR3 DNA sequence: TGCGCCAGCAGCCAAAATTCAGAGGGAGAGACCCAGTACTTC. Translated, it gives CASSQNSEGETQYF.

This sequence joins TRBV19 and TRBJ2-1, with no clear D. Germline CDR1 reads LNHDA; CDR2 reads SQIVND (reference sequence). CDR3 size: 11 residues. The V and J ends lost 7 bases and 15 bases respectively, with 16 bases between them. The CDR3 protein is CASKMSARRFF. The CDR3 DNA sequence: TGTGCCAGTAAGATGTCAGCGCGCCGGTTCTTC. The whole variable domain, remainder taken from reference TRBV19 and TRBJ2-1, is DGGITQSPKYLFRKEGQNVTLSCEQNLNHDAMYWYRQDPGQGLRLIYYSQIVNDFQKGDIAEGYSVSREKKESFPLTVTSAQKNPTAFYLCASKMSARRFFGPGTRLTVL.

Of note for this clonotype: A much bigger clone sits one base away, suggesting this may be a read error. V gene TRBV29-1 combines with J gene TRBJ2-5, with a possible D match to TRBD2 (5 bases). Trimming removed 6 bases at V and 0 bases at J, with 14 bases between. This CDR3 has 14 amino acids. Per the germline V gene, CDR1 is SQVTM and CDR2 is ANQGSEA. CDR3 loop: CSVGVGSHQETQYF. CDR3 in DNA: TGCAGCGTCGGGGTTGGTTCGCACCAAGAGACCCAGTACTTC.

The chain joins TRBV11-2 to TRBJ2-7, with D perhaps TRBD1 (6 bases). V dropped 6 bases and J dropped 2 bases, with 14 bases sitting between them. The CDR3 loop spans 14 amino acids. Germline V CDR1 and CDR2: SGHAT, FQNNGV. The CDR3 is CASSFGRGAYEQYF. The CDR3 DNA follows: TGTGCCAGCAGTTTTGGCAGGGGAGCCTACGAGCAGTACTTC. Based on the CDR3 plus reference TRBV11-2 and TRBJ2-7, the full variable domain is EAGVAQSPRYKIIEKRQSVAFWCNPISGHATLYWYQQILGQGPKLLIQFQNNGVVDDSQLPKDRFSAERLKGVDSTLKIQPAKLEDSAVYLCASSFGRGAYEQYFGPGTRLTVT.

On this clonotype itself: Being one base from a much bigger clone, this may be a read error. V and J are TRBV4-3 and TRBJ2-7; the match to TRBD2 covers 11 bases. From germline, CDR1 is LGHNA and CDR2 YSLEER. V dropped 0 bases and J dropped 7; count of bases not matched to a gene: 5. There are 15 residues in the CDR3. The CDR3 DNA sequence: TGCGCCAGCAGCCAAGATTTGAGACTAGCGGGAGAGCAGTACTTC. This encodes CASSQDLRLAGEQYF.

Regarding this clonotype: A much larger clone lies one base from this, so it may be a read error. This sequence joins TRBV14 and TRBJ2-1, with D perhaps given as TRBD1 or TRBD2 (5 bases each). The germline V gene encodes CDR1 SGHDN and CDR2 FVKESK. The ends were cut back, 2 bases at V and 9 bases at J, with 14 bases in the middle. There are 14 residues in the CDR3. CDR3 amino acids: CASSQSGRWCEQFF. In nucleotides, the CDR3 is TGTGCCAGCAGCCAATCGGGACGGTGGTGTGAGCAGTTCTTC.